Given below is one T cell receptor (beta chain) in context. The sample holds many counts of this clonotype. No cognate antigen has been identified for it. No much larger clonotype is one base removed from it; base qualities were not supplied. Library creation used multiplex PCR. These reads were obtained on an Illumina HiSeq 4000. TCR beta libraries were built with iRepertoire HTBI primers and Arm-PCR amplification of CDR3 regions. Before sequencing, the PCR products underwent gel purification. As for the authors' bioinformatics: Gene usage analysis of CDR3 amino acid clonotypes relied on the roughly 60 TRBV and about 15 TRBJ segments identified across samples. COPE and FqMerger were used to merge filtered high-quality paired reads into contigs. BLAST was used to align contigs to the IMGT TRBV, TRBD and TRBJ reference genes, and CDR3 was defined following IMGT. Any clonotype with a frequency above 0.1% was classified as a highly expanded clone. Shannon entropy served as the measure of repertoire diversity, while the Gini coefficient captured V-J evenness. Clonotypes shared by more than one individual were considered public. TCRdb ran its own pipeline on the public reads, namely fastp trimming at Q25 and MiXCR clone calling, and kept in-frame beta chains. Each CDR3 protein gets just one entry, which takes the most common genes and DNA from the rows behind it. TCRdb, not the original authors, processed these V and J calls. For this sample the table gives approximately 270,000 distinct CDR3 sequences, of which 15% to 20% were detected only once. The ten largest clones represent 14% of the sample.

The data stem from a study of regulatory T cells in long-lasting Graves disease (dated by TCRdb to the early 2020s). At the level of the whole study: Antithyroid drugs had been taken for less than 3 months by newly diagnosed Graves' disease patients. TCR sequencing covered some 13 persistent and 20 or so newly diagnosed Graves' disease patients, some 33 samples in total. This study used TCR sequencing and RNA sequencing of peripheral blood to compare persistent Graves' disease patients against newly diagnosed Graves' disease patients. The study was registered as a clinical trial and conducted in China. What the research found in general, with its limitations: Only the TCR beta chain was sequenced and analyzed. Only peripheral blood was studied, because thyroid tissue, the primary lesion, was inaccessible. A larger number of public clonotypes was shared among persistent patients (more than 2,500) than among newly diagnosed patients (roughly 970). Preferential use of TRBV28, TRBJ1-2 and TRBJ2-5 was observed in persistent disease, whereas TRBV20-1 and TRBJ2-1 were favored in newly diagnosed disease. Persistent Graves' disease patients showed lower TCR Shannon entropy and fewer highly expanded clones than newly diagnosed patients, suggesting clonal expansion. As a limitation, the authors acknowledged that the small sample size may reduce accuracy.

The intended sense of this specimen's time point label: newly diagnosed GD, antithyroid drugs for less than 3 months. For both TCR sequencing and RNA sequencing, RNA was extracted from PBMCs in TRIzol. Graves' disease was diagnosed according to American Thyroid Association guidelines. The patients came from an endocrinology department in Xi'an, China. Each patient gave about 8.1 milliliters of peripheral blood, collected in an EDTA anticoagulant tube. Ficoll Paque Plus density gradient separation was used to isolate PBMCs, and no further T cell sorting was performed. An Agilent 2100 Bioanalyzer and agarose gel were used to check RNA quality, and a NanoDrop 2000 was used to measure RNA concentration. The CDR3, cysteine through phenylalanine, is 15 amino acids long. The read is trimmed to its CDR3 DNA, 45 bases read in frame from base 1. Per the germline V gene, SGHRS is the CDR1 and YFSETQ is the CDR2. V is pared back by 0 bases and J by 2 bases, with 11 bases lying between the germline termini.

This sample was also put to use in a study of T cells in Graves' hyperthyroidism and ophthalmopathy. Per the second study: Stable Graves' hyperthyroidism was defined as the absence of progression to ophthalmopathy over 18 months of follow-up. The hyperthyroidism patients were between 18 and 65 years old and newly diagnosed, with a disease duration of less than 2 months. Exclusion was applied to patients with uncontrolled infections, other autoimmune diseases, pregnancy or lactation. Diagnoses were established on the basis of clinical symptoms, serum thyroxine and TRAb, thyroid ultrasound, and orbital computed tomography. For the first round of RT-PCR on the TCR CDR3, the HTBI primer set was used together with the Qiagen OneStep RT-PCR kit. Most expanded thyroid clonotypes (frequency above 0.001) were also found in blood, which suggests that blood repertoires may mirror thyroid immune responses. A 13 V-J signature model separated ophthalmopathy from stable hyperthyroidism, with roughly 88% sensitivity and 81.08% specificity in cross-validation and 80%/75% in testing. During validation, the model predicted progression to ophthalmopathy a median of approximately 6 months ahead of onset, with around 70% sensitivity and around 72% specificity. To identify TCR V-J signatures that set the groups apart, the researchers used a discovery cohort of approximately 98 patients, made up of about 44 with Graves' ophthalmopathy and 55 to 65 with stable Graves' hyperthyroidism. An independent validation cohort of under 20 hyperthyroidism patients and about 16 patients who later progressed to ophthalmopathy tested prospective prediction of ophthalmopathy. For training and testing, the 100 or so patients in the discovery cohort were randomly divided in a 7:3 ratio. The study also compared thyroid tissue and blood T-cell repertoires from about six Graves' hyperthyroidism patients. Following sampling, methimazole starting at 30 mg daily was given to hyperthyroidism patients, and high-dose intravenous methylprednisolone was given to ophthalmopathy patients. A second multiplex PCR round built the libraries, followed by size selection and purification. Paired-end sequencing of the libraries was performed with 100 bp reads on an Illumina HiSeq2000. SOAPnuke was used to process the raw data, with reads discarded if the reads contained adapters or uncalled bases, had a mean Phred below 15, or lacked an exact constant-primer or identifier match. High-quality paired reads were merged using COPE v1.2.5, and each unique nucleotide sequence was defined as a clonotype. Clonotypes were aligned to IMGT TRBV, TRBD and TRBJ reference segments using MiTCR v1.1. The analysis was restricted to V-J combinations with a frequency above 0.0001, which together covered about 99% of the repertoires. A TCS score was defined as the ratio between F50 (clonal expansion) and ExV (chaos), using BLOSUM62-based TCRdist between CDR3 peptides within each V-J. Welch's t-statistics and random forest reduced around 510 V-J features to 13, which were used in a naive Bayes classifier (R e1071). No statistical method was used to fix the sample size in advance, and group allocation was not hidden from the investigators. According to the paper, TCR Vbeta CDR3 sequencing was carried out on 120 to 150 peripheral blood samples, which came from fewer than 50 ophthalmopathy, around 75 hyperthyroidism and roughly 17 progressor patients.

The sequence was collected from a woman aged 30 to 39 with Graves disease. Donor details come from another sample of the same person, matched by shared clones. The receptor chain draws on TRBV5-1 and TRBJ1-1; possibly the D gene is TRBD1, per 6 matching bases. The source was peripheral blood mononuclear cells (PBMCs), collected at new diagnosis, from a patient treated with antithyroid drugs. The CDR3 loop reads CASSLVSGGNTEAFF. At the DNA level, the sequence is TGCGCCAGCAGCTTGGTATCCGGGGGCAACACTGAAGCTTTCTTT.